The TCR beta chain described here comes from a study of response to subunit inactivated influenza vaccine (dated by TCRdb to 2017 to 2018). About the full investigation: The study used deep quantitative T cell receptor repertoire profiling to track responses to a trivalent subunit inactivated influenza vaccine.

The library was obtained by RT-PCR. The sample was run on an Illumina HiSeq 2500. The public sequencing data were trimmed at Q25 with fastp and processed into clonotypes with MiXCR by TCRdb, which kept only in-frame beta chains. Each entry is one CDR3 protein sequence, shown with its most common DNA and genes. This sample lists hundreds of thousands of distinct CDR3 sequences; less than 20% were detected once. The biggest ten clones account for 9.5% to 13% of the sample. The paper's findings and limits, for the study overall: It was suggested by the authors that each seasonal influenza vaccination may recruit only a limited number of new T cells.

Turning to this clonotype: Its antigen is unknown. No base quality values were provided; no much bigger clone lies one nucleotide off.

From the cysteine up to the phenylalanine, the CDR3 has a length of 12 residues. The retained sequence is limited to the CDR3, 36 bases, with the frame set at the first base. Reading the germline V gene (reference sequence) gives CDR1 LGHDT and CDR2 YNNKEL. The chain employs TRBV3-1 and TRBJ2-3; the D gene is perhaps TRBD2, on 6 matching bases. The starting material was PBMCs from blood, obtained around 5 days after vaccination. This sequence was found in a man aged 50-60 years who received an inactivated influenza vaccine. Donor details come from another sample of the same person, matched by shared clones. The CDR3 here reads CATQHGGIAQYF. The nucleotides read TGTGCGACGCAACACGGGGGAATTGCGCAGTATTTT.